These 20 T cell receptor beta chains came from one sample sequenced in a study of T cell responses to AZD1222 COVID-19 vaccine. This table comes from immunoSEQ multiplex PCR, and its TCRdb copy is limited to in-frame clones, with some not included. This sample carries over 100,000 clones, 89% of them seen once, and the ten largest clones take 5% to 6.5%. The specimen was peripheral blood, collected on day 0 of AZD1222 vaccination. The source of these receptors is an adult in good health.

V is TRBV19 and J is TRBJ1-5; TRBD1 agrees at 7 bases. In germline, CDR1 is LNHDA, CDR2 SQIVND (reference sequence). V was pared by 0 bases and J by 7 bases, with 6 bases of the junction left unmatched. This CDR3 has 15 amino acids. CDR3 sequence (DNA): TGTGCCAGTAGTATAGATGACAGGGCCGGGCAGCCCCAGCATTTT. It codes for CASSIDDRAGQPQHF.

This chain connects TRBV19 to TRBJ1-2, with a tentative D call TRBD1 (5 bases). V shed 3 bases and J shed 6 bases, with 14 bases lying between them. CDR3 length equals 14 residues. Germline CDR1 and CDR2: LNHDA and SQIVND (reference sequence). The CDR3 is CASSIPNQGHGYTF. The CDR3 DNA is TGTGCCAGTAGTATCCCCAACCAGGGCCATGGCTACACCTTC.

The CDR3 loop is CASSPGGANYNEQFF. DNA for the CDR3: TGTGCCAGCAGCCCCGGGGGGGCCAACTACAATGAGCAGTTCTTC. The V call is TRBV4-2, the J call TRBJ2-1, with TRBD2 matching over 8 bases. CDR1 is LGHNA and CDR2 is YNFKEQ in the germline V gene. This CDR3 region has 15 residues. With 4 bases clipped from V and 3 bases from J, the junction kept 5 bases outside the gene matches.

This clone was seen once. This chain uses TRBV5-8 with TRBJ1-1; D is perhaps TRBD1 (6 bases). Germline V gene data show CDR1 as SGHTS and CDR2 as YDEGEE. The CDR3 consists of 14 residues. Between the trimmed V and J ends, which lost 2 bases and 10 bases, there was a span of 18 bases. CDR3 DNA: TGTGCCAGCAGCTTATATTCCACCCGGGGGCCAGCTTTCTTT. This translates into CASSLYSTRGPAFF.

In this sample, this clone turned up once. The genes are TRBV10-1 and TRBJ1-4, with TRBD1 as a possible D gene (5 bases). This CDR3 region has 14 residues. Deletions cut 6 bases from V and 1 base from J, with 9 bases between. Germline assignment: CDR1 WNHNN and CDR2 SYGVQD (reference sequence). In DNA, the CDR3 is TGCGCCAGCAGAAGGGGAGGAACTAATGAAAAACTGTTTTTT. Its protein product is CASRRGGTNEKLFF.

This sequence joins TRBV9 and TRBJ2-1; 10 nucleotides line up with TRBD2. The ends lost 3 bases at V and 7 bases at J; junction bases unmatched: 10. Germline V lookup: CDR1 SGDLS, CDR2 YYNGEE. The CDR3 is 16 amino acids. The CDR3 loop is CASSADSGGALNEQFF. The CDR3 DNA sequence: TGTGCCAGCAGCGCGGACAGCGGGGGGGCTTTGAATGAGCAGTTCTTC.

The chain employs TRBV5-8 and TRBJ1-5; D is perhaps TRBD1 (6 bases). CDR3 size: 15 residues. Germline-derived CDR1 and CDR2 are SGHTS and YDEGEE. Between the trimmed V and J ends, which lost 5 bases and 3 bases, there was a span of 15 bases. The CDR3 sequence is CASSQGRTDNQPQHF. Here the CDR3 DNA reads TGTGCCAGCAGTCAAGGGAGGACAGACAATCAGCCCCAGCATTTT. The full variable domain, completed using reference TRBV5-8 and TRBJ1-5, is EAGVTQSPTHLIKTRGQQATLRCSPISGHTSVYWYQQALGLGLQFLLWYDEGEERNRGNFPPRFSGRQFPNYSSELNVNALELEDSALYLCASSQGRTDNQPQHFGDGTRLSIL.

V and J are TRBV5-1 and TRBJ1-1; D is undetermined. V was cut by 4 bases and J by 3 bases, with 13 bases left in between. This CDR3 has 14 amino acids. In germline, CDR1 is SGHRS, CDR2 YFSETQ. This CDR3 is CASSPVGSYTEAFF. CDR3 nucleotide sequence: TGCGCCAGCAGCCCAGTCGGCAGTTACACTGAAGCTTTCTTT.

The chain couples TRBV5-1 to TRBJ1-1; D is unresolved. Per the germline V gene, CDR1 is SGHRS and CDR2 is YFSETQ. V was trimmed by 0 bases and J by 7 bases, leaving 16 bases between them. This CDR3 comprises 15 residues. The CDR3 bases are TGCGCCAGCAGCTTGGCCACAGCCAGATCCGATGAAGCTTTCTTT. This gives the protein CASSLATARSDEAFF.

The rearrangement joins TRBV7-9 to TRBJ2-5; D remains unclear. Germline CDR1 is SEHNR and CDR2 is FQNEAQ (reference sequence). The CDR3 extends over 13 amino acids. Trimming left V 4 bases short and J 4 bases short, with 10 bases between. Here the CDR3 reads CASSSRRIETQYF. The CDR3 DNA follows: TGTGCCAGCAGCTCGAGGCGGATAGAGACCCAGTACTTC.

This clone was recorded once. V is TRBV4-1 and J is TRBJ1-1; D gene uncertain. V was clipped by 1 base and J by 2 bases, with 8 bases between them. The CDR3 has 14 amino acids. Germline values: CDR1 MGHRA, CDR2 YSYEKL. CDR3 residues: CASSQGRLNTEAFF. For the CDR3, the DNA is TGCGCCAGCAGCCAAGGACGGCTAAACACTGAAGCTTTCTTT.

This clone was seen repeatedly, ten times or more. The chain combines TRBV5-6 with TRBJ2-6, with no clear D. V lost 0 bases and J lost 1, with 11 bases in between. Germline CDR1 is SGHDT and CDR2 is YYEEEE. The CDR3 sequence is 17 residues long. The CDR3 DNA follows: TGTGCCAGCAGCTTGGGGGGATCTACTTCTGGGGCCAACGTCCTGACTTTC. Amino acid sequence: CASSLGGSTSGANVLTF.

The chain employs TRBV6-5 and TRBJ1-4; 10 bases line up with TRBD1. The CDR3 has 14 residues. V gave up 6 bases and J gave up 11 bases; unmatched junction bases: 9. CDR1 MNHEY and CDR2 SVGAGI come from the germline V gene. The CDR3 DNA sequence: TGTGCCAGCAGCTCCGGGACAGGGGCTCGGAAACTGTTTTTT. It encodes CASSSGTGARKLFF.

The chain combines TRBV5-1 with TRBJ1-1; D is ambiguous. Germline loops: CDR1 SGHRS, CDR2 YFSETQ. The V and J ends lost 3 bases and 1 base respectively, with 7 bases between them. The CDR3 contains 13 residues. CDR3 sequence (DNA): TGCGCCAGCAGCTCACGTCCGAACACTGAAGCTTTCTTT. It codes for CASSSRPNTEAFF.

J is TRBJ2-5 and V is TRBV7-6; 8 bases agree with TRBD1. Unmatched junction bases numbered 10, after V lost 5 bases and J lost 5 bases. Germline CDR1 reads SGHVS; CDR2 reads FNYEAQ. This CDR3 has 15 amino acids. CDR3 region: CASSPSRGLNETQYF. Here the CDR3 DNA reads TGTGCCAGCAGCCCCAGCAGGGGGCTGAATGAGACCCAGTACTTC.

The chain uses TRBV6-1 and TRBJ1-1; the match to TRBD1 covers 7 bases. V lost 2 bases, J lost 4 bases, and 4 bases stayed unmatched. Germline CDR1 reads MNHNS; CDR2 reads SASEGT. The CDR3 has 14 amino acids. As DNA, the CDR3 is TGTGCCAGCAGTGAATTTACAGGGGCCACTGAAGCTTTCTTT. Amino acids: CASSEFTGATEAFF.

The chain joins TRBV5-1 to TRBJ1-2; the match to TRBD1 covers 9 bases. This CDR3 contains 12 residues. The germline V gene has CDR1 SGHRS and CDR2 YFSETQ. The J segment lost 7 bases and the V segment lost 4 bases, leaving 2 bases of the junction unmatched. In DNA, the CDR3 is TGCGCCAGCAGCATGACAGGGGGTGGCTACACCTTC. Translation gives CASSMTGGGYTF.

DNA for the CDR3: TGCGCCAGCAGCTTGACGCCGACATTTTACGAGCAGTACTTC. Residues: CASSLTPTFYEQYF. J is TRBJ2-7 and V is TRBV5-1, with D hard to call. V lost 1 base to trimming and J lost 4 bases, with 12 bases between them. The CDR3 is 14 residues long. Germline assignment: CDR1 SGHRS and CDR2 YFSETQ. Drawing the rest from reference TRBV5-1 and TRBJ2-7, the complete variable domain is KAGVTQTPRYLIKTRGQQVTLSCSPISGHRSVSWYQQTPGQGLQFLFEYFSETQRNKGNFPGRFSGRQFSNSRSEMNVSTLELGDSALYLCASSLTPTFYEQYFGPGTRLTVT.

The chain has TRBV30 and TRBJ2-7; D is unclear. The V gene lost 5 bases and the J gene lost 0 bases, with 11 bases spanning the gap. Per germline, CDR1 GTSNPN and CDR2 SVGIG (reference sequence). This CDR3 has 13 amino acids. CDR3 sequence: CAWGFASSYEQYF. CDR3 nucleotide sequence: TGTGCCTGGGGGTTCGCCAGCTCCTACGAGCAGTACTTC.

This chain joins TRBV5-1 and TRBJ1-3, with unresolved D. This CDR3 is 16 amino acids long. Germline V gives CDR1 SGHRS, CDR2 YFSETQ. V lost 0 bases, J lost 0 bases, and 10 bases lay in between. The CDR3 loop is CASSLVPASSGNTIYF. CDR3 bases: TGCGCCAGCAGCTTGGTACCAGCTAGCTCTGGAAACACCATATATTTT.